One and the same sample provided the 27 T cell receptor beta chains below, sequenced in a study of patients and donors after allogeneic stem cell transplantation. Each CDR3 protein is one row after TCRdb ran MiXCR on the RT-PCR reads. The table shows about 57,000 distinct CDR3 sequences, with less than 15% occurring only once. The sequenced sample consisted of blood, either unsorted or a sorted T cell fraction (not recorded which). The receptors were sampled from a human donor who was either an allogeneic HSCT recipient or a stem cell or donor lymphocyte infusion donor (not recorded which). It is not recorded whose cells these are; they may come from a transplant donor.

This clonotype was detected once. The V gene is TRBV27, the J gene TRBJ2-7; the D is unclear. This CDR3 contains 14 residues. V lost 0 bases to trimming and J lost 2 bases, with 8 bases between them. Germline CDR1 is MNHEY and CDR2 is SMNVEV (reference sequence). CDR3 sequence: CASSLSKTAYEQYF. DNA of the CDR3: TGTGCCAGCAGTTTATCAAAAACAGCCTACGAGCAGTACTTC.

This clonotype was found many times. This chain joins TRBV29-1 and TRBJ1-1; 8 nucleotides line up with TRBD1. Unmatched junction bases numbered 6, after V lost 7 bases and J lost 2 bases. CDR1 and CDR2 from the germline V gene are SQVTM and ANQGSEA. This CDR3 contains 13 residues. Written as DNA, the CDR3 is TGCAGCGCGCGGACAGGGAGAAACACTGAAGCTTTCTTT. Translation gives CSARTGRNTEAFF.

This clonotype showed up many times. J is TRBJ1-2 and V is TRBV27, with D perhaps matching TRBD1 (5 bases). The germline V and J ends were trimmed by 7 bases and 5 bases, with 26 bases remaining between them. The CDR3 contains 17 residues. The germline V gene has CDR1 MNHEY and CDR2 SMNVEV (reference sequence). The CDR3 nucleotides read TGTGCCAGCACCCCCAGGAAGGGGCCCGCTCACTCTTATGGCTACACCTTC. This sequence encodes CASTPRKGPAHSYGYTF.

This clonotype showed up just a few times. The chain links TRBV7-9 to TRBJ2-1; D gene uncertain. The length of the CDR3 is 13 residues. V lost 1 base and J 6 bases, leaving 7 bases between the germline ends. Germline lookup yields CDR1 SEHNR and CDR2 FQNEAQ (reference sequence). CDR3 residues: CASSLDFANEQFF. In DNA form, the CDR3 reads TGTGCCAGCAGCTTAGATTTCGCCAATGAGCAGTTCTTC.

This clonotype came up a few times. The chain uses TRBV7-9 and TRBJ2-5; TRBD1 matches at 11 bases. CDR3 length: 16 residues. Germline V gene lookup returns CDR1 SEHNR and CDR2 FQNEAQ (reference sequence). Unmatched junction bases numbered 6, after V lost 1 base and J lost 5 bases. This CDR3 is CASSLVGTGGVETQYF. The CDR3 bases are TGTGCCAGCAGCTTAGTCGGGACAGGGGGTGTCGAGACCCAGTACTTC. Full variable domain (outside the CDR3, taken from reference TRBV7-9 and TRBJ2-5): DTGVSQNPRHKITKRGQNVTFRCDPISEHNRLYWYRQTLGQGPEFLTYFQNEAQLEKSRLLSDRFSAERPKGSFSTLEIQRTEQGDSAMYLCASSLVGTGGVETQYFGPGTRLLVL.

V gene TRBV9 combines with J gene TRBJ2-7; D might be TRBD1 (6 bases). Trimming shortened V by 0 bases and J by 7 bases, and 14 bases separated the two germline ends. The germline V gene has CDR1 SGDLS and CDR2 YYNGEE. This CDR3 comprises 14 residues. CDR3 DNA sequence: TGTGCCAGCAGCGTAGGCTCTTTGCAGGGGGAGCAGTACTTC. It is translated as CASSVGSLQGEQYF.

The CDR3 loop is CASSLGRSYTDTQYF. Written as DNA, the CDR3 is TGTGCCAGCAGTTTAGGCAGGAGTTACACAGATACGCAGTATTTT. V is TRBV12-3 or TRBV12-4 and J is TRBJ2-3; D remains unclear. This CDR3 has 15 residues. V lost 1 base and J lost 2, with 10 bases in between.

The chain uses TRBV5-5 and TRBJ2-1; D unclear. The CDR3 sequence is 17 residues long. Looked up from germline, CDR1 is SGHKS and CDR2 is YYEKEE (reference sequence). The V gene lost 3 bases and the J gene lost 0 bases, with 16 bases spanning the gap. The CDR3 protein is CASSWTPRSSSYNEQFF. The CDR3 DNA reads as TGTGCCAGCAGCTGGACCCCGAGGTCCAGCTCCTACAATGAGCAGTTCTTC.

The gene calls are TRBV18 and TRBJ2-2; 7 bases fit TRBD1. J lost 6 bases, V lost 5 bases, and 6 bases had no gene match. The CDR3 has 14 amino acids. Germline values: CDR1 KGHSH, CDR2 LQKENI. CDR3 sequence (DNA): TGTGCCAGCTCATTCGACAGGGCAGCCGGGGAGCTGTTTTTT. Residues: CASSFDRAAGELFF.

The sample holds many counts of this clonotype. The chain has TRBV15 and TRBJ1-4, with a weak D call TRBD1 (6 bases). The CDR3 length is 14 residues. V lost 6 bases, J lost 8 bases, and 16 bases lay in between. Germline-derived CDR1 and CDR2 are LNHNV and YYDKDF (reference sequence). The CDR3 protein is CATSQLAGDEKLFF. CDR3 DNA sequence: TGTGCCACCAGTCAGCTTGCAGGGGACGAAAAACTGTTTTTT.

CDR3 sequence: CASSPTEGAITQANYGYTF. The CDR3 bases are TGTGCCAGCTCACCGACGGAGGGGGCGATAACCCAAGCTAACTATGGCTACACCTTC. V is TRBV18 and J is TRBJ1-2, with TRBD1 matching over 7 bases. The CDR3 covers 19 residues. Germline lookup yields CDR1 KGHSH and CDR2 LQKENI. V lost 3 bases to trimming and J lost 0 bases; unmatched junction nucleotides: 16.

A few counts support this clonotype. The V and J genes are TRBV7-9 and TRBJ2-3; TRBD2 agrees at 13 bases. V lost 5 bases, J lost 3 bases, and 5 bases stayed unmatched. This CDR3 is 16 amino acids long. Per germline, CDR1 SEHNR and CDR2 FQNEAQ (reference sequence). CDR3 in amino acids: CASSELAGGRTDTQYF. CDR3 bases: TGTGCCAGCAGCGAACTAGCGGGAGGGAGAACAGATACGCAGTATTTT.

This clonotype appeared a few times. The rearrangement uses TRBV7-9 and TRBJ2-1; 8 bases align to TRBD2. Trimming took 2 bases from V and 5 from J; bases not matched to a gene: 5. Germline V gene lookup returns CDR1 SEHNR and CDR2 FQNEAQ (reference sequence). This CDR3 has 15 residues. The CDR3 DNA follows: TGTGCCAGCAGCTTAACCCGGGAGGGAAACAATGAGCAGTTCTTC. It encodes CASSLTREGNNEQFF.

J is TRBJ1-6 and V is TRBV14; D is unresolved. In germline, CDR1 is SGHDN, CDR2 FVKESK. The CDR3 has 15 residues. The V and J ends lost 1 base and 7 bases respectively, with 11 bases between them. In DNA form, the CDR3 reads TGTGCCAGCAGCCAAGGTCTCGACTTCAATTCACCCCTCCACTTT. Its protein is CASSQGLDFNSPLHF.

This clonotype has just a few counts. This chain joins TRBV20-1 and TRBJ2-7; TRBD2 agrees at 7 bases. Trimming removed 6 bases from V and 4 bases from J; junction bases left unmatched: 12. The CDR3 spans 14 residues. The germline gives CDR1 DFQATT, CDR2 SNEGSKA (reference sequence). The CDR3 region is CSALGAGVPYEQYF. The CDR3 bases are TGCAGTGCCCTCGGGGCGGGAGTCCCGTACGAGCAGTACTTC.

This clonotype was recorded at least ten times. This chain connects TRBV5-1 to TRBJ2-7; TRBD2 agrees at 9 bases. The CDR3 has 16 residues. In germline, CDR1 is SGHRS, CDR2 YFSETQ. Trimming cost V 0 bases and J 1 base; bases outside gene matches: 5. The CDR3 region is CASSLDLLAGSYEQYF. CDR3 DNA sequence: TGCGCCAGCAGCTTGGATTTGCTAGCGGGATCCTACGAGCAGTACTTC.

A few counts support this clonotype. The V call is TRBV6-5, the J call TRBJ2-1; D gene ambiguous. CDR1 and CDR2 from the germline V gene are MNHEY and SVGAGI. The CDR3 sequence is 13 residues long. V lost 2 bases and J 5 bases, leaving 7 bases between the germline ends. The CDR3 reads CASSYGLNNEQFF. CDR3 nucleotide sequence: TGTGCCAGCAGTTACGGGCTGAACAATGAGCAGTTCTTC.

This clonotype was seen more than once but under ten times. The CDR3 nucleotides are TGTGCCAGCAGCTCCCGGACAGGGGGGAGGGATGGCTACACCTTC. This sequence encodes CASSSRTGGRDGYTF. This chain joins TRBV7-2 and TRBJ1-2; 10 bases are shared with TRBD1. This CDR3 contains 15 residues. The trim removed 4 bases at V and 6 bases at J, leaving 8 bases unmatched. Germline CDR1 and CDR2: SGHTA and FQGNSA.

This clonotype was observed at least ten times. The V call is TRBV12-3 or TRBV12-4, the J call TRBJ1-5, with D possibly matching TRBD1 (5 bases). The CDR3 is 13 residues long. This CDR3 reads CATAPGSNQPQHF. Written as DNA, the CDR3 is TGTGCTACAGCCCCAGGGAGCAATCAGCCCCAGCATTTT.

This clonotype was found many times. The chain carries TRBV6-5 and TRBJ2-7; no clear D gene. Germline CDR1 MNHEY, CDR2 SVGAGI. V was pared by 0 bases and J by 1 base, with 10 bases between. The CDR3 runs 15 residues. The DNA of the CDR3 is TGTGCCAGCAGTTACTCGCGTGGGCCATCCTACGAGCAGTACTTC. Translated: CASSYSRGPSYEQYF.

This clonotype was counted ten times or more. The chain has TRBV29-1 and TRBJ1-4; 8 bases are shared with TRBD1. J lost 5 bases, V lost 5 bases, and 4 bases had no gene match. CDR1 is SQVTM, CDR2 ANQGSEA, per germline. CDR3 size: 13 residues. CDR3 residues: CSVRDRLNEKLFF. CDR3 DNA sequence: TGCAGCGTTAGGGACAGGCTGAATGAAAAACTGTTTTTT.

In its sample, this clonotype was seen a few times. The gene calls are TRBV27 and TRBJ2-5, with D possibly TRBD1 on 5 matching bases. The ends were cut back, 0 bases at V and 1 base at J, with 12 bases in the middle. This CDR3 is 16 amino acids long. Germline CDR1 is MNHEY and CDR2 is SMNVEV (reference sequence). CDR3 in amino acids: CASSLSAPTVQETQYF. The DNA of the CDR3 is TGTGCCAGCAGTTTATCAGCACCGACAGTCCAAGAGACCCAGTACTTC.

V and J are TRBV3-1 and TRBJ2-7; 9 bases are shared with TRBD1. Germline CDR1 and CDR2: LGHDT and YNNKEL (reference sequence). V shed 3 bases, J shed 3 bases, and the junction held 9 bases outside the gene matches. CDR3 length: 16 residues. The CDR3: CASSQDPGTGSYEQYF. CDR3 coding DNA: TGTGCCAGCAGCCAGGACCCCGGGACAGGGAGCTACGAGCAGTACTTC.

The CDR3 DNA reads TGTGCCAGCAGCTTAGTTCCAGCGGGAGATAATGAGCAGTTCTTC. It translates to CASSLVPAGDNEQFF. This chain joins TRBV7-6 and TRBJ2-1; 8 positions agree with TRBD2. This CDR3 is 15 amino acids long. V lost 1 base and J lost 7; bases outside the gene matches: 6. Germline V gene sequence: CDR1 SGHVS, CDR2 FNYEAQ.

This chain joins TRBV6-6 and TRBJ2-1, with 7 bases that match TRBD2. The germline CDR1 and CDR2 sequences are MNHNY and SVGAGI (reference sequence). The CDR3 has 12 residues. CDR3 sequence (DNA): TGTGCACACTCGGGGGGATACAATGAGCAGTTCTTC. It yields the protein CAHSGGYNEQFF.

On this clonotype itself: This may come from a read error, since a much larger clone is one base off. This chain joins TRBV29-1 and TRBJ1-4; D remains ambiguous. The CDR3 runs to 13 residues. Looked up from germline, CDR1 is SQVTM and CDR2 is ANQGSEA. The CDR3 here is CSVGQETNQKLFF. The CDR3 coding sequence is TGCAGCGTTGGGCAGGAAACTAATCAAAAACTGTTTTTT. The full variable domain, completed using reference TRBV29-1 and TRBJ1-4, is SAVISQKPSRDICQRGTSLTIQCQVDSQVTMMFWYRQQPGQSLTLIATANQGSEATYESGFVIDKFPISRPNLTFSTLTVSNMSPEDSSIYLCSVGQETNQKLFFGSGTQLSVL.

The genes are TRBV19 and TRBJ2-3; tentative D call: TRBD1 (6 bases). V dropped 2 bases and J dropped 2 bases, with 11 bases sitting between them. The V gene's germline CDR1 is LNHDA and CDR2 SQIVND (reference sequence). CDR3 length: 15 amino acids. CDR3 sequence reads: CASSILGAVTDTQYF. DNA for the CDR3: TGTGCCAGTAGTATATTGGGGGCAGTCACAGATACGCAGTATTTT.